Presented here are 2 T cell receptor beta chains from one specimen sequenced in a study of OX40 agonist ivuxolimab in advanced cancers. Clones were read by immunoSEQ multiplex PCR, and TCRdb kept only the in-frame ones, dropping some. The data contain 79,000 or so clones, roughly nine tenths of them singletons. The sequences come from CD4+ or CD8+ T cells sorted from blood, collected in a trial of the OX40 agonist ivuxolimab. The receptors stem from an adult with an advanced solid tumor such as melanoma, head and neck, liver or kidney cancer.

CDR3: CATTDKVNYNEQFF. In DNA form, the CDR3 reads TGTGCCACCACGGACAAGGTAAACTACAATGAGCAGTTCTTC. The chain recombines TRBV5-4 with TRBJ2-1; TRBD1 might be the D (5 bases). Germline loops: CDR1 SGHNT, CDR2 YYREEE (reference sequence). This CDR3 comprises 14 residues. Trimming removed 9 bases from V and 3 bases from J, with 16 bases in between.

The chain links TRBV7-9 to TRBJ1-6; D possibly corresponds to TRBD1 (5 bases). Trimming stripped 3 bases from V and 2 bases from J, with 11 bases between. Per the germline V gene, CDR1 is SEHNR and CDR2 is FQNEAQ (reference sequence). The CDR3 sequence is 16 residues long. Written as DNA, the CDR3 is TGTGCCAGCAGCTTCCAGGGTGGTGCCTATAATTCACCCCTCCACTTT. Translating gives CASSFQGGAYNSPLHF.